Listed below are T cell receptor beta chains from one sample, sequenced in a study of T cell responses to AZD1222 COVID-19 vaccine. TCRdb's table, derived via immunoSEQ multiplex PCR, lists solely in-frame clones and lacks some. The table has over 150,000 clones, around 92% seen once. Material: peripheral blood, obtained on day 0 of AZD1222 vaccination. These receptors were taken from an adult in good health. Each CDR3 is given with its conserved first and last residue. The order of the fields is J gene, V gene, CDR3 protein.

>TRBJ1-1|TRBV6-5
CASSNGAEAFF
>TRBJ1-1|TRBV11-2
CASSLFSRGNTEAFF
>TRBJ1-2|TRBV5-1
CASSQGQLNYGYTF
>TRBJ2-5|TRBV6-2/TRBV6-3
CASSYEETQYF
>TRBJ1-6|TRBV10-3
CAISDEGMNSPLHF
>TRBJ2-7|TRBV6-4
CASSGWRLFSYEQYF
>TRBJ1-4|TRBV27
CASSLLGQRNEKLFF
>TRBJ2-5|TRBV4-1
CASSRGNRPTLQETQYF
>TRBJ1-1|TRBV3-1/TRBV3-2
CASSQGEMNTEAFF
>TRBJ2-1|TRBV12-3/TRBV12-4
CASSGGYNEQFF
>TRBJ1-1|TRBV7-2
CASSLQGITEAFF
>TRBJ1-5|TRBV4-1
CASSQAQRQPQHF
>TRBJ2-2|TRBV3-1/TRBV3-2
CASSPEANRPGELFF
>TRBJ2-1|TRBV6-4
CASSPTGGPGNEQFF
>TRBJ2-1|TRBV15
CATSRDRASGGAYNEQFF
>TRBJ1-3|TRBV19
CASIPGPGNTIYF
>TRBJ1-6|TRBV6-1
CASSERQGNSPLHF
>TRBJ2-1|TRBV7-9
CASSLAVTSGSSINEQFF
>TRBJ1-4|TRBV6-5
CASRRGTANEKLFF
>TRBJ2-1|TRBV18
CASSPPASGRNEQFF
>TRBJ1-2|TRBV29-1
CSVDGPNYGYTF
>TRBJ2-2|TRBV5-1
CASSPGGQGSGELFF
>TRBJ1-1|TRBV29-1
CSVDRPAQGADTEAFF
>TRBJ2-1|TRBV5-6
CASRLLAPPVGEQFF
>TRBJ2-2|TRBV7-2
CASSQRAGSGTGELFF
>TRBJ2-7|TRBV5-1
CASSFGGGSYEQYF
>TRBJ2-7|TRBV6-1
CASSELRESYEQYF
>TRBJ1-5|TRBV12-5
CASGTGGNQPQHF
>TRBJ1-2|TRBV5-1
CASTPEGIGVYGYTF